This T cell receptor (beta chain) was recovered during a study of cytomegalovirus exposure and HLA in healthy donors. General observations from the study: Further analysis was carried out later, and it showed several of the most significant clusters appearing linked to common viral pathogens. Among TCR beta chains of equal frequency, HLA-associated ones were more clonally expanded in a later analysis.

The PCR was carried out with 60 Vbeta primers and 13 Jbeta primers. Per the authors' pipeline: Per a later analysis, the number of unique TCR beta chains was around 80 million, of which roughly 11 million were shared. This table comes from immunoSEQ multiplex PCR, and its TCRdb copy is limited to in-frame clones, with some not included. V, J and clone size are taken as reported in that table, and D and trimming were inferred from the DNA itself. The sample has about 98,000 clones, roughly 70% seen once; the top ten hold about 2.5%. Deletions cut 5 bases from V and 1 base from J, with 14 bases between. The germline CDR1 and CDR2 sequences are SGHTA and FQGNSA. The length of the CDR3 is 15 residues. Notes on this clone: Its antigen is not identified.

The rearrangement links TRBV7-2 to TRBJ1-1; D may be TRBD1 (6 bases). Sequences were obtained from PBMCs. The receptor was derived from a man in his fifties in good health and CMV-seronegative. This chain's CDR3 is CASSLVGTSNTEAFF. The CDR3 DNA sequence: TGTGCCAGCAGCCTCGTCGGGACATCGAACACTGAAGCTTTCTTT.